This T cell receptor beta chain was retrieved from a study of blood T cell repertoires in COVID-19. This CDR3 region has 14 residues. Germline assignment: CDR1 SGHRS and CDR2 YFSETQ. The V and J ends lost 3 bases and 5 bases, in that order; junction bases with no gene match: 7. Generated by immunoSEQ multiplex PCR, the TCRdb table keeps only in-frame clones and is missing some. The repertoire has 90,000 to 110,000 clones, 81% of them found once; the top ten carry 9.4%. The receptor comes from a woman in her 70s with acute or convalescent COVID-19. This rearrangement joins TRBV5-1 to TRBJ1-1; 7 nucleotides line up with TRBD1. The sequenced material came from peripheral blood. The CDR3 is CASSSDRVGTEAFF. In DNA form, the CDR3 reads TGCGCCAGCAGCTCCGACAGGGTGGGTACTGAAGCTTTCTTT.